The 8 T cell receptor beta chains given below trace back to one sample, sequenced in a study of blood T cells in healthy people across ages. Combining a sample-barcoded 5' primer with a J-beta primer mix, a second PCR ran for roughly 6 to 12 cycles. Using its own MiXCR run on the 5' RACE reads, TCRdb lists one record per CDR3 protein. The data show hundreds of thousands of distinct CDR3 sequences, 48% seen once. Material for sequencing was blood. The receptors here all came from a man aged 25 to 45 in good health.

The sample holds a few counts of this clonotype. The V gene is TRBV7-2, the J gene TRBJ2-3, with D perhaps TRBD2 (6 bases). Germline CDR1 reads SGHTA; CDR2 reads FQGNSA. This CDR3 region has 15 residues. V was cut by 5 bases and J by 2 bases, with 14 bases left in between. The CDR3 DNA reads TGTGCCAGCAGCCCCGGGGTAGCGGACACAGATACGCAGTATTTT. Its translation: CASSPGVADTDTQYF. Full variable domain (outside the CDR3, taken from reference TRBV7-2 and TRBJ2-3): GAGVSQSPSNKVTEKGKDVELRCDPISGHTALYWYRQSLGQGLEFLIYFQGNSAPDKSGLPSDRFSAERTGGSVSTLTIQRTQQEDSAVYLCASSPGVADTDTQYFGPGTRLTVL.

This clonotype has just a few counts. This chain uses TRBV6-6 with TRBJ1-5, with D possibly being TRBD1 (5 bases). This CDR3 is 15 amino acids long. Per germline, CDR1 MNHNY and CDR2 SVGAGI (reference sequence). Trimming removed 6 bases from V and 5 bases from J, with 17 bases in between. CDR3 nucleotides: TGTGCCAGCAGCTTCGGGACGGGTCGAGATCAGCCCCAGCATTTT. Translated: CASSFGTGRDQPQHF.

The chain joins TRBV5-1 to TRBJ2-1; no definite D call. The J call may be incorrect, as the DNA end agrees better with TRBJ2-7. In germline, CDR1 is SGHRS, CDR2 YFSETQ. The CDR3 runs to 14 residues. CDR3 amino acids: CASSFGGVTYEQYF. In DNA, the CDR3 is TGCGCCAGCAGCTTTGGTGGCGTTACCTACGAGCAGTACTTC.

The table lists this clonotype with a few counts. V is TRBV12-3 or TRBV12-4 and J is TRBJ2-3; D is uncertain. CDR3 size: 14 residues. Trimming left V 6 bases short and J 0 bases short, with 10 bases between. The CDR3: CASRGSPSTDTQYF. For the CDR3, the DNA is TGTGCCAGCAGAGGCAGCCCTAGCACAGATACGCAGTATTTT.

In its sample, this clonotype was seen a few times. CDR3 sequence (DNA): TGTGCCAGCACCCCAGCGGGGCGTGGAGATACGCAGTATTTT. The encoded protein is CASTPAGRGDTQYF. This rearrangement joins TRBV12-3 or TRBV12-4 to TRBJ2-3, with 7 bases that match TRBD2. The V segment lost 7 bases and the J segment 5 bases; nucleotides outside the gene matches: 9. CDR3 length equals 14 residues.

The chain recombines TRBV27 with TRBJ1-2; D gene ambiguous. The CDR3 extends over 16 amino acids. CDR1 and CDR2 (germline): MNHEY, SMNVEV (reference sequence). V was pared by 0 bases and J by 5 bases, with 16 bases between. The CDR3 DNA reads as TGTGCCAGCAGTTTATCCCCCGGAACACAGAGTTATGGCTACACCTTC. Amino acid sequence: CASSLSPGTQSYGYTF.

This chain uses TRBV27 with TRBJ1-5, with 8 positions matching TRBD1. The CDR3 is 14 residues long. The V and J ends lost 3 bases and 9 bases, in that order; junction bases with no gene match: 7. The germline CDR1 and CDR2 sequences are MNHEY and SMNVEV (reference sequence). The CDR3, as DNA: TGTGCCAGCAGTTTCAGGGGGCTTAATTCGCCCCAGCATTTT. This sequence encodes CASSFRGLNSPQHF.

In nucleotides, the CDR3 is TGTGCCAGCAGCTCGTGGGGACCTTTTTATGAGCAGTTCTTC. Translating gives CASSSWGPFYEQFF. The chain uses TRBV11-3 and TRBJ2-1; D tentatively fits TRBD1 or TRBD2 (5 bases each). Trimming left V 4 bases short and J 8 bases short, with 15 bases between. The germline CDR1 and CDR2 sequences are SGHNT and YENEEA. The CDR3 totals 14 residues. Drawing the rest from reference TRBV11-3 and TRBJ2-1, the complete variable domain is EAGVVQSPRYKIIEKKQPVAFWCNPISGHNTLYWYLQNLGQGPELLIRYENEEAVDDSQLPKDRFSAERLKGVDSTLKIQPAELGDSAVYLCASSSWGPFYEQFFGPGTRLTVL.